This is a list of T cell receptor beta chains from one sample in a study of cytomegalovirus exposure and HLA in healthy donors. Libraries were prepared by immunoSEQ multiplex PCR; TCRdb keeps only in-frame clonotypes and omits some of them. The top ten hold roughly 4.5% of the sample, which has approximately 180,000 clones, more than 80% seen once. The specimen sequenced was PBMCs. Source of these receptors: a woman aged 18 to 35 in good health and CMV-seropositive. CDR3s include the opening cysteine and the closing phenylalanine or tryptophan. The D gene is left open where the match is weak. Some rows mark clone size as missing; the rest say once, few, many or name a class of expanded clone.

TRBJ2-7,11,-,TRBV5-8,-,CASQGFYEQYF,TGTGCCAGCCAGGGGTTCTACGAGCAGTACTTC
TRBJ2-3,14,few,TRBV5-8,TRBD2,CASGESGGADTQYF,TGTGCCAGCGGTGAAAGCGGGGGGGCAGATACGCAGTATTTT
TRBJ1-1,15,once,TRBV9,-,CASSVEGGVPTEAFF,TGTGCCAGCAGCGTAGAGGGGGGGGTACCTACTGAAGCTTTCTTT
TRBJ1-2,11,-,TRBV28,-,CASSFSGGYTF,TGTGCCAGCAGTTTTTCCGGTGGCTACACCTTC
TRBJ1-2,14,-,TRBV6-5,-,CASSAGRGNYGYTF,TGTGCCAGCAGTGCCGGCCGGGGTAACTATGGCTACACCTTC
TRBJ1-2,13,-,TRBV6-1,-,CASSAHEVDGYTF,TGTGCCAGCAGCGCTCATGAGGTTGATGGCTACACCTTC
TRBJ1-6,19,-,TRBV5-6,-,CASSLSLGGSGSYNSPLHF,TGTGCCAGCAGCTTGTCTCTCGGGGGGAGCGGCTCCTATAATTCACCCCTCCACTTT
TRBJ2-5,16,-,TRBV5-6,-,CASSFLVSGTSETQYF,TGTGCCAGCAGCTTCTTGGTTAGCGGTACGTCGGAGACCCAGTACTTC
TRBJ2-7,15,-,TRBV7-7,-,CASSLDSSSSYEQYF,TGTGCCAGCAGCCTGGACAGTTCGAGCTCCTACGAGCAGTACTTC
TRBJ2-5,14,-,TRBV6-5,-,CASSSGAGRETQYF,TGTGCCAGCAGTTCTGGTGCAGGGCGGGAGACCCAGTACTTC
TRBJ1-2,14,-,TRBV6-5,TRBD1,CASSRQGTIYGYTF,TGTGCCAGCAGCCGACAGGGTACAATCTATGGCTACACCTTC
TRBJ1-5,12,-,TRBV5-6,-,CASSVGGQPQHF,TGTGCCAGCAGCGTGGGCGGTCAGCCCCAGCATTTT
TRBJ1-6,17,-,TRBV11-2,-,CASSLADRSSYNSPLHF,TGTGCCAGCAGCTTAGCCGACAGGAGCTCCTATAATTCACCCCTCCACTTT
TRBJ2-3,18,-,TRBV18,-,CASSPERPLTGNTDTQYF,TGTGCCAGCTCACCAGAGAGACCATTAACAGGCAACACAGATACGCAGTATTTT
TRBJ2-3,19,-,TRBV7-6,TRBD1,CASSLMGQVDWSPTDTQYF,TGTGCCAGCAGCTTGATGGGACAGGTGGACTGGTCTCCCACAGATACGCAGTATTTT
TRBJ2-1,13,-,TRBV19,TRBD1,CASDRGNYNEQFF,TGTGCCAGCGACAGGGGGAACTACAATGAGCAGTTCTTC
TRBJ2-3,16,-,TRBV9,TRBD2,CASSAVLAGAGDTQYF,TGTGCCAGCAGCGCCGTACTAGCGGGGGCCGGGGATACGCAGTATTTT
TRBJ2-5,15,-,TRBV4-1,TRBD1,CASSLPGGPAETQYF,TGCGCCAGCAGCCTCCCAGGGGGCCCGGCTGAGACCCAGTACTTC
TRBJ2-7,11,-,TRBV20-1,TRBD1,CSARPDREEYF,TGCAGTGCTAGGCCCGACAGGGAAGAGTACTTC
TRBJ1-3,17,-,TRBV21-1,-,CASSKSEYRVTGNTIYF,TGTGCCAGCAGCAAATCGGAGTACAGGGTTACAGGAAACACCATATATTTT